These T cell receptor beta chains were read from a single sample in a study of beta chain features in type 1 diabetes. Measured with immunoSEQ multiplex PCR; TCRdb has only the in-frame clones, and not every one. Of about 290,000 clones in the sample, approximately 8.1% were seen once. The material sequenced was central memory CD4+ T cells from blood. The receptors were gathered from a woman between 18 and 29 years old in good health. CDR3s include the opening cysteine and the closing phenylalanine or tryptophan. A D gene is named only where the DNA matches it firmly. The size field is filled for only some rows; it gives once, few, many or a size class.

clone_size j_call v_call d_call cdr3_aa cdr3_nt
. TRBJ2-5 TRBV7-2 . CASSSTSVRRETQYF TGTGCCAGCAGCTCCACCTCGGTGAGAAGAGAGACCCAGTACTTC
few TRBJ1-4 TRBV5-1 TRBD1 CASCTGTGDEKLFF TGCGCCAGCTGCACCGGGACAGGGGATGAAAAACTGTTTTTT
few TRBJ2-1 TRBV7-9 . CASSLNREEQFF TGTGCCAGCAGCTTAAACAGGGAAGAGCAGTTCTTC
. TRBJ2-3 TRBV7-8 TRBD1 CASSSGDSLWDTQYF TGTGCCAGCAGCTCAGGGGACAGCCTTTGGGATACGCAGTATTTT
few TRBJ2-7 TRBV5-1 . CASSLFAGYEQYF TGCGCCAGCAGCTTATTTGCAGGGTACGAGCAGTACTTC
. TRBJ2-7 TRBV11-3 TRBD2 CASSLDGTSGTDEQYF TGTGCCAGCAGCTTAGATGGCACTAGCGGGACGGACGAGCAGTACTTC
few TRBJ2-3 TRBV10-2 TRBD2 CASRLAGPSTDTQYF TGCGCCAGTAGACTAGCGGGACCTAGCACAGATACGCAGTATTTT
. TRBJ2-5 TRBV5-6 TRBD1 CASSNGQGSETQYF TGTGCCAGCAGCAACGGACAGGGATCGGAGACCCAGTACTTC
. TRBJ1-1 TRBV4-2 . CASSQPGRAEAFF TGTGCCAGCAGCCAGCCCGGACGGGCTGAAGCTTTCTTT
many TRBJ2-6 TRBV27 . CASRDSGSGANVLTF TGTGCCAGCAGGGACAGTGGCTCTGGGGCCAACGTCCTGACTTTC
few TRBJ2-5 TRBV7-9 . CASSLNGVEETQYF TGTGCCAGCAGCCTCAACGGCGTTGAAGAGACCCAGTACTTC
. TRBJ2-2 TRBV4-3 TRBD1 CASSLRDRTGELFF TGCGCCAGCAGCCTCCGGGACAGGACCGGGGAGCTGTTTTTT
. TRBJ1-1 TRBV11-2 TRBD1 CASSWDRNTEAFF TGTGCCAGCAGCTGGGACAGGAACACTGAAGCTTTCTTT
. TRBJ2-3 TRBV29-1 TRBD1 CSVSPGTGGTDTQYF TGCAGCGTGTCCCCCGGGACAGGGGGAACAGATACGCAGTATTTT
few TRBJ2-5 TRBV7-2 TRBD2 CASSLSGGAVQTQYF TGTGCCAGCAGCCTAAGCGGGGGGGCAGTGCAGACCCAGTACTTC
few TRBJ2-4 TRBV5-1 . CASSLAGARENIQYF TGCGCCAGCAGCTTGGCCGGGGCCAGGGAAAACATTCAGTACTTC
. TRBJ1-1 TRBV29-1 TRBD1 CSVDWDSRDTEAFF TGCAGCGTTGATTGGGACAGTCGGGACACTGAAGCTTTCTTT
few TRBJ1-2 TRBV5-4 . CASSQDFTVSYGYTF TGTGCCAGCAGCCAAGATTTCACTGTATCCTATGGCTACACCTTC
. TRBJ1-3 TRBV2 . CASSEARGFAGNTIYF TGTGCCAGCAGTGAAGCCCGGGGGTTCGCTGGAAACACCATATATTTT
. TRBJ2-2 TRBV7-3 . CASSSQGDYSGELFF TGTGCCAGCAGCTCCCAGGGGGACTACAGCGGGGAGCTGTTTTTT
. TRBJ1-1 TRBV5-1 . CASSSNRARAGNTEAFF TGCGCCAGCAGCTCTAACAGGGCGCGAGCAGGGAACACTGAAGCTTTCTTT